Sequencing of this T cell receptor (beta chain) was carried out in a study of T cell responses to AZD1222 COVID-19 vaccine. In the case of this clone: The antigen is unknown.

The table came from immunoSEQ multiplex PCR; TCRdb's copy has only in-frame clones and leaves some out. The repertoire holds some 250,000 clones, roughly 93% seen once, with roughly 0.5% in the top ten. The V end was cut by 4 bases, the J end by 0 bases, with 10 bases between. This CDR3 comprises 14 residues. Germline V gene data show CDR1 as SGHRS and CDR2 as YFSETQ. The study's findings and limits: Reports indicate that nearly half of spike-specific TCRs are directed at unmutated variant regions. Among the donors, most were white British and more were female, and clonal diversity was possibly underestimated.

This clonotype was sampled from an adult who received the AZD1222 COVID-19 vaccine. Source: peripheral blood, taken 28 days after the second AZD1222 dose. The gene calls are TRBV5-1 and TRBJ2-5; tentative D call: TRBD1 (6 bases). DNA for the CDR3: TGCGCCAGCAGCCCCGGGACAAACCAAGAGACCCAGTACTTC. Its protein product is CASSPGTNQETQYF.